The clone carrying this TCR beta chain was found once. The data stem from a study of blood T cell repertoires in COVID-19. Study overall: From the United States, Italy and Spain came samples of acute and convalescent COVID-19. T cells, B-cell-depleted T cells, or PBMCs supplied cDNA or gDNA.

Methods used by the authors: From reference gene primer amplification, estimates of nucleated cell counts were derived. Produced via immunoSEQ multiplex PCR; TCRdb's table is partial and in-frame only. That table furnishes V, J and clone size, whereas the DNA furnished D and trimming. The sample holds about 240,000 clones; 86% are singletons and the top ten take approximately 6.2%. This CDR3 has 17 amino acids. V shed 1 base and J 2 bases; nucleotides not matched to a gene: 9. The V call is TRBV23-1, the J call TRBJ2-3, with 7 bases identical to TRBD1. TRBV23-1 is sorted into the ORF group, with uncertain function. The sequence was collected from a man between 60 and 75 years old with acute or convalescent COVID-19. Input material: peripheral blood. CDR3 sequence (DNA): TGCGCCAGCAGTCAATGCCTCGGGGACAGTCTCACAGATACGCAGTATTTT. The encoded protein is CASSQCLGDSLTDTQYF.